The clone carrying this TCR beta chain was counted ten times or more. Antigen specificity is unknown. The hyperthyroidism was newly diagnosed and had lasted under 2 months; the patients were aged 18 to 65. Thyroid ultrasound, orbital computed tomography, clinical symptoms, and serum thyroxine and TRAb underpinned diagnoses. Using RNA transcripts as the source, TCR beta CDR3 regions were amplified. Researchers ran a first-round RT-PCR on the TCR CDR3 using the HTBI primer set. One entry per CDR3 protein results from TCRdb running MiXCR on the multiplex PCR reads. Here the sample spans roughly 170,000 distinct CDR3 sequences, about 9% being singletons. This entry is derived from a study of T cells in Graves' hyperthyroidism and ophthalmopathy. Study-wide findings and caveats: Among thyroid clonotypes expanded above 0.001, most also appeared in blood. Ophthalmopathy, as predicted by the model, came a median about seven months after the prediction.

CDR1 DFQATT and CDR2 SNEGSKA come from the germline V gene (reference sequence). The CDR3 covers 14 residues. V was shortened by 7 bases and J by 2 bases, with 17 bases between the two germline ends. The receptor was derived from a young woman with Graves' hyperthyroidism that later progressed to Graves' ophthalmopathy. The chain joins TRBV20-1 to TRBJ1-1, with D unclear. The sequenced sample was blood. CDR3 nucleotides: TGCAGTGGCAGAAGTCCAGTTGGAAACACTGAAGCTTTCTTT. Its protein product is CSGRSPVGNTEAFF.